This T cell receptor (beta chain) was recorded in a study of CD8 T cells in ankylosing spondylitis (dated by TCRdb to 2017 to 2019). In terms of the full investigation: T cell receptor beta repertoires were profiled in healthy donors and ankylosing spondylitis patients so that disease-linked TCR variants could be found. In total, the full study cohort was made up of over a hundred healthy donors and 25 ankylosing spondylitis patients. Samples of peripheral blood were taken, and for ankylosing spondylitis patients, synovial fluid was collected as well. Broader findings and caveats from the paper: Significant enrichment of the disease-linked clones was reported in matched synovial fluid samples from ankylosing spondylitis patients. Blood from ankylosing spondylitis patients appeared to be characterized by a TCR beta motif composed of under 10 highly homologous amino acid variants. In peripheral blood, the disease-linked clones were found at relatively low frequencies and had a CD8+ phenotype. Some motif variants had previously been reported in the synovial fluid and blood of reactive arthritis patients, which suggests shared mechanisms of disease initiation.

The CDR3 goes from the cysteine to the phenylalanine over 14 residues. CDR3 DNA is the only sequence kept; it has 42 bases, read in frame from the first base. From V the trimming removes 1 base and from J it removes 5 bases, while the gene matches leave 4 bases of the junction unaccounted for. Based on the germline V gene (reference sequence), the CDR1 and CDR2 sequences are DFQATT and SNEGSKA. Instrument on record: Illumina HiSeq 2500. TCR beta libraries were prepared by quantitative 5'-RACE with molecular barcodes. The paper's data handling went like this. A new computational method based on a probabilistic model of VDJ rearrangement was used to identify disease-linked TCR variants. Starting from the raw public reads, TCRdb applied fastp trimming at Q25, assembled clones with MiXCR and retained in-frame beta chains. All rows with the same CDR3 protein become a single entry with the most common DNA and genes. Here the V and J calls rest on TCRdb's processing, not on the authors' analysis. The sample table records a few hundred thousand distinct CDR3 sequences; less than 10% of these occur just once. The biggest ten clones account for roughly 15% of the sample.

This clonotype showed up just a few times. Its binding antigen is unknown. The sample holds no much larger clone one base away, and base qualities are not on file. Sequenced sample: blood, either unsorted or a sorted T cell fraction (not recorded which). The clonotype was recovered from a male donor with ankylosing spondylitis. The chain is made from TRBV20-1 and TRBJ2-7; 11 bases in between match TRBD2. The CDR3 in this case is CSARVSGRADEQYF. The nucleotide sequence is TGCAGTGCTAGAGTTAGCGGGAGGGCCGACGAGCAGTACTTC.